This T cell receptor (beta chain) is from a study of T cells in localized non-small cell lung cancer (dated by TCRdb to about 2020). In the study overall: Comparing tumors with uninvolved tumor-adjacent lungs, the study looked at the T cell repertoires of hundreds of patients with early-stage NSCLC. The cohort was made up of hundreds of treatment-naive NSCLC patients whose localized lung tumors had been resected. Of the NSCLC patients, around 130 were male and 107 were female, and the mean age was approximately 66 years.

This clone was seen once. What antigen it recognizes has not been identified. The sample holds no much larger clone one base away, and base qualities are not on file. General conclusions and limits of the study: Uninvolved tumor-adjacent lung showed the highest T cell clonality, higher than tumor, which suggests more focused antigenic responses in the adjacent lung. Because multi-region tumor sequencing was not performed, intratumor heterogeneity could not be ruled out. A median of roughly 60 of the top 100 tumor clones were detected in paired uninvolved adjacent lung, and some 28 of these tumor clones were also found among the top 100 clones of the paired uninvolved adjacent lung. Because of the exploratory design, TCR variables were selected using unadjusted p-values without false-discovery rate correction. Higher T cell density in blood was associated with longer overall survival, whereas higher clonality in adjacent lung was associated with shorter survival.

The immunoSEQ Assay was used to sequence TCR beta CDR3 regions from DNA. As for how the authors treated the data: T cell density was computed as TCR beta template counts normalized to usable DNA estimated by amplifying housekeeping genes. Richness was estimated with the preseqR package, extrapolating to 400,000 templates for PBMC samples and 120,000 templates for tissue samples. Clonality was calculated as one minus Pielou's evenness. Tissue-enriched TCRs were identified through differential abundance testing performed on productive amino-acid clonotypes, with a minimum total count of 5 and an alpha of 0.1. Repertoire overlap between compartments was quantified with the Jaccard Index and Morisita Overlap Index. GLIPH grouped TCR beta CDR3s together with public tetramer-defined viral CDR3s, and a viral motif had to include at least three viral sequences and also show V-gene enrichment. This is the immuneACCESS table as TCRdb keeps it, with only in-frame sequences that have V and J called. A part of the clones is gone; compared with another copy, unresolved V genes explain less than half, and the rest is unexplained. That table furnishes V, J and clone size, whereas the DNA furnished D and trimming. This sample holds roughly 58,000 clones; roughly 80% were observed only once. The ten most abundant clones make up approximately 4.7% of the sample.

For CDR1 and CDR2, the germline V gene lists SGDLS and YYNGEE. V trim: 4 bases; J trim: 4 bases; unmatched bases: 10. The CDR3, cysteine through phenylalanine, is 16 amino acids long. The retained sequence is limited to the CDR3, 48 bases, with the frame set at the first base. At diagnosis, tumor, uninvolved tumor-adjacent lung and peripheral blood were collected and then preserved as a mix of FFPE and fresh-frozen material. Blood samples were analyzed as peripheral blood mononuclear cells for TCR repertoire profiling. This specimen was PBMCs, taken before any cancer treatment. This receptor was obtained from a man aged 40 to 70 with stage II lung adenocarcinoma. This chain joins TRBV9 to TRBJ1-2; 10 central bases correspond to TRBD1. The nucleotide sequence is TGTGCCAGCAGCAGAACCGGGACAGGGGCCCTCTATGGCTACACCTTC. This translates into CASSRTGTGALYGYTF.